This T cell receptor (beta chain) derives from a study of OX40 agonist ivuxolimab in advanced cancers. Looking at the study overall: The dose of intravenous ivuxolimab that patients received every 2 weeks ranged from 0.01 to 10 mg/kg. Three patients showed partial responses: one hepatocellular carcinoma and two cutaneous melanoma cases. Study results and limitations: Among T cells, CD8+ cells averaged more expanded clones than CD4+ cells.

This CDR3 is 16 amino acids long. Trimming shortened V by 0 bases and J by 4 bases, and 15 bases separated the two germline ends. Germline lookup yields CDR1 LGHNA and CDR2 YSLEER. Only in-frame clones appear in the TCRdb table, and some are missing; sequencing was by immunoSEQ multiplex PCR. The sample carries around 62,000 clones, 85% to 90% recorded once. In regard to this clone: Antigen unknown.

The chain combines TRBV4-3 with TRBJ1-2, with D unclear. The receptor was derived from an adult with an advanced solid tumor such as melanoma, head and neck, liver or kidney cancer. The sequencing here drew on CD4+ or CD8+ T cells sorted from blood, taken in a trial of the OX40 agonist ivuxolimab. The CDR3 sequence: CASSQDLPTVTYGYTF. DNA for the CDR3: TGCGCCAGCAGCCAAGATCTACCGACGGTTACCTATGGCTACACCTTC.